The 21 T cell receptor beta chains below all came from one sample that was sequenced in a study of blood T cell repertoires in COVID-19. The repertoire was sequenced with immunoSEQ multiplex PCR; TCRdb's copy has only in-frame clones and lacks some. The sample comprises 360,000 or so clones, about four fifths of which are singletons, and approximately 5.4% rests with the top ten. The sequencing input was PBMCs or T cells enriched from blood (not recorded which). These receptors originate from a woman aged 45 to 65 who had recovered from COVID-19.

This chain links TRBV5-1 with TRBJ1-1; D is unclear. The CDR3 sequence is 15 residues long. Trimming took off 5 bases at V and 4 bases at J, with 18 bases between the two ends. Per germline, CDR1 SGHRS and CDR2 YFSETQ. CDR3 nucleotides: TGCGCCAGCAGATTTAAGACCCTCGAGGCCACTGAAGCTTTCTTT. This sequence encodes CASRFKTLEATEAFF.

The V and J genes are TRBV29-1 and TRBJ1-3, with 10 bases that match TRBD1. With V trimmed by 6 bases and J by 1 base, 3 bases remained unmatched. Per the germline V gene, CDR1 is SQVTM and CDR2 is ANQGSEA. This CDR3 is 14 amino acids long. The CDR3 loop reads CSVRTGGSGNTIYF. CDR3 sequence (DNA): TGCAGCGTCCGGACAGGGGGTTCTGGAAACACCATATATTTT.

The chain is built from TRBV7-2 and TRBJ2-7, with 8 bases that match TRBD1. The J segment lost 6 bases and the V segment lost 5 bases, leaving 6 bases of the junction unmatched. In germline, CDR1 is SGHTA, CDR2 FQGNSA. CDR3 length equals 13 residues. The CDR3 region has the DNA TGTGCCAGCAGCCGCCCTGGACAGGGCGAGCAGTACTTC. Its protein is CASSRPGQGEQYF.

V usage is TRBV14 and J usage is TRBJ2-1; 10 bases are a match to TRBD2. The CDR3 has 18 residues. Germline CDR1 is SGHDN and CDR2 is FVKESK. The V and J ends lost 1 base and 7 bases, in that order; junction bases with no gene match: 13. The CDR3 DNA sequence: TGTGCCAGCAGCCAAGTACCGACTAGCGGGCTCCCCATGAATGAGCAGTTCTTC. As protein: CASSQVPTSGLPMNEQFF.

V is TRBV4-2 and J is TRBJ1-3; weak D call: TRBD1 (6 bases). The CDR3 consists of 14 residues. Between the trimmed V and J ends, which lost 0 bases and 3 bases, there was a span of 6 bases. Germline V lookup: CDR1 LGHNA, CDR2 YNFKEQ. Written as DNA, the CDR3 is TGTGCCAGCAGCCAAGACAGGGGTGGAAACACCATATATTTT. Its translation: CASSQDRGGNTIYF.

The rearrangement joins TRBV4-3 to TRBJ2-7; D perhaps matches TRBD1 (5 bases). CDR1 and CDR2 from the germline V gene are LGHNA and YSLEER. This CDR3 comprises 14 residues. Trimming cost V 2 bases and J 4 bases, with 12 bases left between them. The CDR3 reads CASSQTTDFYEQYF. For the CDR3, the DNA is TGCGCCAGCAGCCAAACGACAGATTTTTACGAGCAGTACTTC.

This chain joins TRBV6-5 and TRBJ1-2; 8 bases align to TRBD1. CDR1 is MNHEY, CDR2 SVGAGI, per germline. This CDR3 region has 14 residues. Trimming took 6 bases from V and 8 from J; bases not matched to a gene: 11. The CDR3 protein is CASSRGRTTGGYTF. CDR3 sequence (DNA): TGTGCCAGCAGCAGGGGGCGGACCACTGGGGGCTACACCTTC.

The chain is built from TRBV18 and TRBJ2-7, with a weak D call TRBD1 (5 bases). This CDR3 spans 15 amino acids. Germline CDR1 KGHSH, CDR2 LQKENI. Trimming left V 1 base short and J 6 bases short, with 16 bases between. The CDR3 is CASSPRRARAGEQYF. CDR3 coding DNA: TGTGCCAGCTCACCACGCAGGGCGAGAGCCGGCGAGCAGTACTTC.

This chain connects TRBV5-1 to TRBJ2-5; TRBD2 aligns across 9 bases. The CDR3 extends over 17 amino acids. Germline V gene sequence: CDR1 SGHRS, CDR2 YFSETQ. Trimming cost V 0 bases and J 1 base; bases outside gene matches: 7. The CDR3, as DNA: TGCGCCAGCAGCTTGGCCGGGTCTAGCGGGGCCCAAGAGACCCAGTACTTC. Translated, it gives CASSLAGSSGAQETQYF. Full variable domain (remainder filled in from reference TRBV5-1 and TRBJ2-5): KAGVTQTPRYLIKTRGQQVTLSCSPISGHRSVSWYQQTPGQGLQFLFEYFSETQRNKGNFPGRFSGRQFSNSRSEMNVSTLELGDSALYLCASSLAGSSGAQETQYFGPGTRLLVL.

The chain recombines TRBV7-2 with TRBJ1-1; D call uncertain. Trimming left V 5 bases short and J 4 bases short, with 14 bases between. Germline assignment: CDR1 SGHTA and CDR2 FQGNSA. The CDR3 sequence is 14 residues long. The CDR3 region is CASSANWEITEAFF. As DNA, the CDR3 is TGTGCCAGCAGCGCCAACTGGGAGATCACTGAAGCTTTCTTT.

The V gene is TRBV7-9, the J gene TRBJ2-1, with D perhaps matching TRBD2 (6 bases). V lost 3 bases to trimming and J lost 5 bases, with 20 bases between them. The CDR3 is 17 residues long. CDR1 is SEHNR, CDR2 FQNEAQ, per germline (reference sequence). CDR3 sequence (DNA): TGTGCCAGCAGCTTTTTTGGGGGGAAAGCTCGCCACAATGAGCAGTTCTTC. Amino acid sequence: CASSFFGGKARHNEQFF.

In this sample, this clone turned up a few times. J is TRBJ1-4 and V is TRBV4-2, with D perhaps TRBD1 (5 bases). V was shortened by 4 bases and J by 7 bases, with 19 bases between the two germline ends. The CDR3 is 16 residues long. Germline CDR1 reads LGHNA; CDR2 reads YNFKEQ. This CDR3 is CASSPFRWGDSEKLFF. The CDR3 DNA sequence: TGTGCCAGCAGCCCATTCCGGTGGGGGGATAGTGAAAAACTGTTTTTT.

J is TRBJ2-3 and V is TRBV27; D gene unclear. CDR1 is MNHEY and CDR2 is SMNVEV in the germline V gene (reference sequence). The CDR3 runs to 12 residues. Deletions cut 6 bases from V and 7 bases from J, with 11 bases between. The CDR3: CASRSGWNTQYF. In DNA, the CDR3 is TGTGCCAGCAGGTCGGGTTGGAATACGCAGTATTTT.

The chain has TRBV2 and TRBJ1-2, with a possible D match to TRBD1 (6 bases). This CDR3 contains 13 residues. Looked up from germline, CDR1 is SNHLY and CDR2 is FYNNEI. Trimming left V 6 bases short and J 5 bases short, with 13 bases between. CDR3 sequence: CASREDSAYGYTF. DNA for the CDR3: TGTGCCAGCAGGGAGGACAGTGCTTATGGCTACACCTTC.

The chain is built from TRBV4-1 and TRBJ1-1; D uncertain. The CDR3 contains 14 residues. V lost 2 bases to trimming and J lost 1 base, with 8 bases between them. Per the germline V gene, CDR1 is MGHRA and CDR2 is YSYEKL. The CDR3 DNA follows: TGCGCCAGCAGCCAATTGACAACGAACACTGAAGCTTTCTTT. It yields the protein CASSQLTTNTEAFF.

The chain links TRBV4-3 to TRBJ1-5; D remains ambiguous. Germline CDR1 is LGHNA and CDR2 is YSLEER. The CDR3 covers 13 residues. The V and J ends lost 0 bases and 5 bases respectively, with 5 bases between them. The CDR3 here is CASSQDEDQPQHF. In nucleotides, the CDR3 is TGCGCCAGCAGCCAAGACGAGGATCAGCCCCAGCATTTT.

The chain recombines TRBV2 with TRBJ1-2; TRBD1 matches 7 bases. Germline V CDR1 and CDR2: SNHLY, FYNNEI. This CDR3 contains 14 residues. The ends lost 7 bases at V and 7 bases at J; junction bases unmatched: 12. The CDR3 region has the DNA TGTGCCAGCAAATTTGACAGGGAGCAAGGTGGCTACACCTTC. Protein: CASKFDREQGGYTF.

The V gene is TRBV10-3, the J gene TRBJ1-5, with a weak D call TRBD1 (5 bases). The CDR3 sequence is 19 residues long. The germline V gene has CDR1 ENHRY and CDR2 SYGVKD. Trimming removed 4 bases at V and 4 bases at J, with 26 bases between. This CDR3 reads CAISATPTGVRGENQPQHF. CDR3 bases: TGTGCCATCAGTGCAACCCCCACTGGGGTCCGGGGGGAAAATCAGCCCCAGCATTTT.

V gene TRBV3-1 (or the pseudogene TRBV3-2) combines with J gene TRBJ1-1; D unclear. Germline V gene lookup returns CDR1 LGHDT and CDR2 YNNKEL (reference sequence). V lost 4 bases and J lost 3, with 12 bases in between. This CDR3 is built from 14 residues. CDR3 amino acids: CASSPGWEDTEAFF. Written as DNA, the CDR3 is TGTGCCAGCAGCCCCGGGTGGGAGGACACTGAAGCTTTCTTT.

The J gene is TRBJ1-5, the V gene TRBV18, with 9 bases lining up with TRBD1. The V and J ends lost 4 bases and 6 bases, in that order; junction bases with no gene match: 13. The CDR3 length is 17 residues. From germline, CDR1 is KGHSH and CDR2 LQKENI. The CDR3 DNA is TGTGCCAGCTCACAGACCGGACAGGGGCTCGCCGGTCAGCCCCAGCATTTT. Its translation is CASSQTGQGLAGQPQHF.

CDR3 in DNA: TGTGCCTGGGGGACTAGCTTTAACGGGGAGCTGTTTTTT. Translated, it gives CAWGTSFNGELFF. V usage is TRBV30 and J usage is TRBJ2-2; 9 nucleotides line up with TRBD2. This CDR3 comprises 13 residues. The V segment lost 5 bases and the J segment 7 bases; nucleotides outside the gene matches: 5. Germline values: CDR1 GTSNPN, CDR2 SVGIG (reference sequence). The full variable domain, with the rest looked up from reference TRBV30 and TRBJ2-2, is SQTIHQWPATLVQPVGSPLSLECTVEGTSNPNLYWYRQAAGRGLQLLFYSVGIGQISSEVPQNLSASRPQDRQFILSSKKLLLSDSGFYLCAWGTSFNGELFFGEGSRLTVL.